A selection of T cell receptor beta chains follows, all from one sample in a study of T cell repertoires in cytomegalovirus infection. Their antigens are not known. MiXCR, run by TCRdb on the reads, gives a single entry per CDR3 protein. The data hold 650,000 to 900,000 distinct CDR3 sequences, with almost 30% observed a single time. This specimen consisted of cultured CD8+ T cells from PBMCs, obtained from culture after CMV antigen stimulation. The receptors were sampled from a human donor in good health (CMV status not recorded). Some clones in this sample may be carry-over from other donors' samples. Both conserved end residues are part of each CDR3. Fields, in order: clone size, D gene, V gene, J gene, CDR3 protein, CDR3 DNA. D genes are given only for firm matches. Size is stated for part of the rows, as once, few or many counts, or as a class when the clone is expanded.

-	-	TRBV4-2	TRBJ1-4	CASSQEAGAANEKLFF	TGTGCCAGCAGCCAAGAGGCCGGGGCCGCTAATGAAAAACTGTTTTTT
few	-	TRBV4-1	TRBJ2-3	CASSQQTGRDTQYF	TGCGCCAGCAGCCAGCAAACAGGGAGGGATACGCAGTATTTT
-	-	TRBV18	TRBJ2-5	CASSPKTVRWETQYF	TGTGCCAGCTCACCGAAGACCGTCCGGTGGGAGACCCAGTACTTC
-	-	TRBV28	TRBJ2-1	CASSLQGDVYNEQFF	TGTGCCAGCAGTTTGCAAGGGGACGTATACAATGAGCAGTTCTTC
-	TRBD1	TRBV12-3/TRBV12-4	TRBJ2-3	CASSSGTGGYKGDTQYF	TGTGCCAGCAGCTCCGGGACAGGGGGTTATAAGGGGGATACGCAGTATTTT
few	-	TRBV7-6	TRBJ1-2	CASSLGPSPSNYGYTF	TGTGCCAGCAGCCTGGGACCGAGCCCTTCTAACTATGGCTACACCTTC
many	-	TRBV7-2	TRBJ2-3	CASSLRRGGLYTQYF	TGTGCCAGCAGCTTACGAAGGGGGGGGCTCTATACGCAGTATTTT
-	-	TRBV7-8	TRBJ2-3	CASSLEMGASTDTQYF	TGTGCCAGCAGCTTAGAAATGGGGGCTAGCACAGATACGCAGTATTTT
-	TRBD1	TRBV5-4	TRBJ1-6	CASRKGQGNSPLHF	TGTGCCAGCAGAAAGGGACAGGGTAATTCACCCCTCCACTTT
few	-	TRBV4-2	TRBJ1-2	CASSQDGQLNYGYTF	TGTGCCAGCAGCCAAGATGGACAGTTAAACTATGGCTACACCTTC
many	-	TRBV2	TRBJ1-4	CASSEAQILREKLFF	TGTGCCAGCAGTGAAGCGCAAATACTAAGGGAAAAACTGTTTTTT
few	TRBD1	TRBV28	TRBJ2-1	CASTAYMGQGDEQFF	TGTGCCAGCACCGCGTATATGGGACAGGGAGATGAGCAGTTCTTC
-	-	TRBV27	TRBJ2-2	CASTSTGELFF	TGTGCCAGCACTTCCACCGGGGAGCTGTTTTTT
-	-	TRBV12-5	TRBJ2-7	CAVTIQGFNYEQYF	TGTGCTGTTACGATTCAGGGATTCAACTACGAGCAGTACTTC
few	-	TRBV7-8	TRBJ2-7	CASSSGGGMYEQYF	TGTGCCAGCAGCTCCGGAGGAGGGATGTACGAGCAGTACTTC
-	TRBD2	TRBV13	TRBJ2-2	CASSPIAGLNTGELFF	TGTGCCAGCAGCCCAATAGCGGGGCTCAACACCGGGGAGCTGTTTTTT
-	-	TRBV29-1	TRBJ2-7	CSVGAGIYEQYF	TGCAGCGTTGGGGCAGGGATCTACGAGCAGTACTTC
-	-	TRBV7-9	TRBJ1-1	CASNPASRGNTEAFF	TGTGCCAGCAACCCCGCCTCGCGGGGGAACACTGAAGCTTTCTTT
-	TRBD1	TRBV19	TRBJ2-3	CASSDYRGRTDTQYF	TGTGCCAGTAGTGACTACAGGGGGCGTACAGATACGCAGTATTTT
-	-	TRBV27	TRBJ2-2	CASSPPPRALGTGELFF	TGTGCCAGCAGTCCTCCCCCCAGGGCCCTGGGGACCGGGGAGCTGTTTTTT
few	-	TRBV4-1	TRBJ2-5	CASSPKEGKETQYF	TGCGCCAGCAGCCCTAAAGAAGGAAAAGAGACCCAGTACTTC
few	TRBD1	TRBV6-1	TRBJ2-7	CASSSQGQGSEQYF	TGTGCCAGCAGTTCCCAGGGACAGGGCAGCGAGCAGTACTTC
-	TRBD1	TRBV4-3	TRBJ1-2	CASSFRQGFPNYSYTF	TGCGCCAGCAGCTTTCGACAGGGTTTCCCTAACTATAGCTACACCTTC
-	TRBD1	TRBV5-4	TRBJ2-2	CASSSTPDRVDGELFF	TGTGCCAGCAGCTCAACCCCGGACAGGGTTGACGGGGAGCTGTTTTTT
-	-	TRBV6-4	TRBJ1-1	CASSDSARVSVMNTEAFF	TGTGCCAGCAGTGACTCGGCCAGGGTATCCGTCATGAACACTGAAGCTTTCTTT
-	TRBD2	TRBV7-3	TRBJ2-2	CASSLKPGRGMPGELFF	TGTGCCAGCAGCCTTAAACCTGGGAGGGGAATGCCCGGGGAGCTGTTTTTT
few	-	TRBV7-9	TRBJ2-5	CASSLRGVETQYF	TGTGCCAGCAGCTTAAGAGGGGTAGAGACCCAGTACTTC
few	TRBD2	TRBV12-3/TRBV12-4	TRBJ2-1	CASSLPGTNNEQFF	TGTGCCAGCAGTTTACCCGGGACTAACAATGAGCAGTTCTTC
-	-	TRBV15	TRBJ2-3	CATSRDIGEFSDTQYF	TGTGCCACCAGCAGAGATATCGGGGAGTTCTCGGATACGCAGTATTTT
few	-	TRBV10-3	TRBJ1-1	CAIRQDNTEAFF	TGTGCCATCAGACAGGATAATACTGAAGCTTTCTTT
-	TRBD2	TRBV10-3	TRBJ2-1	CAIRTAGGNEQFF	TGTGCCATCAGAACAGCGGGGGGCAATGAGCAGTTCTTC
-	TRBD1	TRBV25-1	TRBJ1-6	CASSEFGGGNSPLHF	TGTGCCAGCAGTGAATTTGGAGGGGGCAATTCACCCCTCCACTTT
few	-	TRBV6-6	TRBJ1-5	CASTRRKDARMAARDQPQHF	TGTGCCAGCACCAGAAGGAAAGATGCCAGAATGGCGGCTCGGGATCAGCCCCAGCATTTT
-	-	TRBV3-1	TRBJ2-2	CASSPLDALPNTGELFF	TGTGCCAGCAGCCCACTAGATGCGTTACCAAACACCGGGGAGCTGTTTTTT